These 27 T cell receptor beta chains were sequenced from one sample in a study of tumor and adjacent non-tumor tissue in lung cancer. No cell sorting was done before RNA was extracted from the tissue. The library came from three nested PCR rounds adapted from ARM-PCR protocols. TCRdb ran MiXCR on the multiplex PCR reads and lists one entry per CDR3 protein. The sample holds fewer than 85,000 distinct CDR3 sequences, roughly 80% seen once. The sample taken for sequencing was lung tumor tissue. Every receptor here comes from a woman aged 45-65 years with non-small cell lung cancer.

On this clonotype: A junction end diverges from the germline sequence, so it may reflect a read error. This CDR3 is CASSTGLAVSSGTDTQNF. CDR3 nucleotides: TGTGCAAGCAGCACCGGACTAGCGGTATCTAGTGGGACAGATACGCAGAATTTT. V usage is TRBV5-5 and J usage is TRBJ2-3; 10 bases are a match to TRBD2. This CDR3 contains 18 residues. Germline V gives CDR1 SGHKS, CDR2 YYEKEE (reference sequence).

On this clonotype: A single base separates this from a much larger clone, so it may be a read error. The chain carries TRBV20-1 and TRBJ1-5; D is possibly TRBD1 or TRBD2 (5 bases each). The J call is uncertain, as TRBJ2-3 better fits the DNA end. The length of the CDR3 is 13 residues. Germline-derived CDR1 and CDR2 are DFQATT and SNEGSKA (reference sequence). Here the CDR3 reads CSVRGDSNQPQYF. In nucleotides, the CDR3 is TGCAGTGTTAGAGGGGATAGCAATCAGCCCCAGTATTTT.

The chain links TRBV4-1 to TRBJ1-2; 7 positions agree with TRBD1. The V gene end was trimmed by 0 bases and the J gene end by 2 bases; junction bases not matched to a gene: 6. Per the germline V gene, CDR1 is MGHRA and CDR2 is YSYEKL. This CDR3 region has 16 residues. The CDR3: CASSQDRCRGNYGYTF. For the CDR3, the DNA is TGCGCCAGCAGCCAAGATAGGTGCAGGGGGAACTATGGCTACACCTTC.

On this clonotype: At one boundary the junction diverges from the germline segment, which might be a read error. The chain recombines TRBV11-1 with TRBJ2-1; no definite D call. Looked up from germline, CDR1 is SGHAT and CDR2 is FQDESV (reference sequence). This CDR3 is 16 amino acids long. CDR3 residues: CASSSGLSSSYNEQLF. CDR3 nucleotides: TGTGCCAGCAGTTCAGGCCTATCCAGCTCCTACAATGAGCAGTTATTC.

As for this clonotype: No conserved phenylalanine or tryptophan ends this CDR3, so it is likely a read error. No DNA is shown, since the ends of the CDR3 on it are uncertain; the CDR3 is the one TCRdb lists. The CDR3 spells CASSQYKVSRNTTYS. This chain links TRBV4-2 with TRBJ1-3. The CDR3 comprises 15 residues, both ends counted. CDR1 and CDR2 from the germline V gene are LGHNA and YNFKEQ.

The gene calls are TRBV10-3 and TRBJ2-3; TRBD1 might be the D (6 bases). Germline CDR1 is ENHRY and CDR2 is SYGVKD. The CDR3 is 14 residues long. In DNA form, the CDR3 reads TGTACCGCCATGACGGGACAATGCACAGATACGCAGTATTTT. It yields the protein CTAMTGQCTDTQYF.

In its sample, this clonotype was seen once. The rearrangement uses TRBV19 and TRBJ1-5; D unresolved. The CDR3 is made up of 12 amino acids. Trimming pared 5 bases from V and 7 bases from J, leaving 9 bases between. The V gene's germline CDR1 is LNHDA and CDR2 SQIVND (reference sequence). The CDR3 loop reads CASSLLGQPQHF. The CDR3 nucleotides read TGTGCCAGTAGTTTGTTAGGGCAGCCCCAGCATTTT.

Comment on this clonotype: Compared with germline, one end of the junction differs, possibly owing to a read error. The gene calls are TRBV20-1 and TRBJ2-7; D assignment may be TRBD1 or TRBD2 (5 bases each). In germline, CDR1 is DFQATT, CDR2 SNEGSKA (reference sequence). The CDR3 length is 15 residues. The DNA of the CDR3 is TGCAGTGTTAGATTCCGGGACCCCAATTCCTACGAGCGGTACTTC. It yields the protein CSVRFRDPNSYERYF.

Points on this clonotype: No conserved phenylalanine or tryptophan is present at the end of the CDR3, so a read error is the likely explanation. V and J are TRBV4-1 and TRBJ2-7, with D possibly TRBD1 on 6 matching bases. The V gene lost 4 bases and the J gene lost 0 bases, with 13 bases spanning the gap. CDR3 size: 15 residues. CDR1 is MGHRA, CDR2 YSYEKL, per germline. The CDR3 reads CASSPGTYTSYEQYS. The CDR3 nucleotides are TGCGCCAGCAGCCCCGGGACATACACCTCCTACGAGCAGTACTCC.

This clonotype was counted many times. V usage is TRBV28 and J usage is TRBJ2-1; TRBD1 matches 7 bases. Germline lookup yields CDR1 MDHEN and CDR2 SYDVKM. V dropped 6 bases and J dropped 4; count of bases not matched to a gene: 9. CDR3 length: 15 residues. In DNA, the CDR3 is TGTGCCAGCAGGGGGGCAGGGGGTCCTTACAATGAGCAGTTCTTC. Protein product: CASRGAGGPYNEQFF.

As regards this clonotype: No conserved phenylalanine or tryptophan ends this CDR3, so it is likely a read error. V usage is TRBV29-1 and J usage is TRBJ1-2, with D unresolved. Looked up from germline, CDR1 is SQVTM and CDR2 is ANQGSEA. This CDR3 comprises 12 residues. The DNA of the CDR3 is TGCAGCGGTGACTCGTTGGACTATGACTACACCATC. Translating it yields CSGDSLDYDYTI.

The chain joins TRBV6-1 to TRBJ2-7; D might be TRBD1 (5 bases). V gave up 8 bases and J gave up 10 bases, with 24 bases separating them. Germline CDR1 is MNHNS and CDR2 is SASEGT. The CDR3 covers 14 residues. The CDR3 protein is CASGISQGRREQYF. CDR3 nucleotide sequence: TGTGCCAGCGGTATCAGTCAGGGCCGGCGCGAACAGTACTTC.

Points on this clonotype: It is likely a read error, because the conserved phenylalanine at the end of the CDR3 is missing. The gene calls are TRBV6-1 and TRBJ2-7; D might be TRBD1 or TRBD2, each matching 5 bases. In germline, CDR1 is MNHNS, CDR2 SASEGT. The CDR3 is 15 amino acids. The DNA for the CDR3 is TGTGCAAGCAGTGGCCGGGACCCCATCCACTACGAGCAGTACTTA. It specifies CASSGRDPIHYEQYL.

The V gene is TRBV3-1, the J gene TRBJ2-4; TRBD2 agrees at 11 bases. The CDR3 is 18 residues long. The J segment lost 1 base and the V segment lost 3 bases, leaving 8 bases of the junction unmatched. CDR1 is LGHDT and CDR2 is YNNKEL in the germline V gene (reference sequence). The CDR3 nucleotides read TGTGCCAGCAGCCAGGCCTCACTAGCGGGAGACGCCAAAAACATTCAGTACTTC. It encodes CASSQASLAGDAKNIQYF.

Notes on this clonotype: One end of the junction does not line up with germline, which may come from a read error. The chain links TRBV29-1 to TRBJ2-7, with D tentatively TRBD1 or TRBD2 (5 bases each). The CDR3 covers 14 residues. In germline, CDR1 is SQVTM, CDR2 ANQGSEA. This CDR3 reads CSVVVRDETYEQYF. CDR3 in DNA: TGCAGTGTTGTTGTAAGGGACGAAACCTACGAGCAGTACTTC.

A remark on this clonotype: Likely a read error: the CDR3 ends without its conserved phenylalanine or tryptophan. V is TRBV29-1 and J is TRBJ1-4; D gene ambiguous. V was pared by 6 bases and J by 7 bases, with 15 bases between. Germline V lookup: CDR1 SQVTM, CDR2 ANQGSEA. The CDR3 consists of 13 residues. CDR3 sequence reads: CSVFDKDGEKLFI. The CDR3 DNA follows: TGCAGCGTGTTTGACAAGGACGGTGAAAAACTGTTTATT.

Comments on this clonotype: Because the CDR3 is missing its conserved closing phenylalanine or tryptophan, this is likely a read error. The chain has TRBV6-1 and TRBJ2-7; 8 nucleotides line up with TRBD1. The CDR3 sequence is 14 residues long. The germline V gene has CDR1 MNHNS and CDR2 SASEGT. Written as DNA, the CDR3 is TGTGCCAGCACTCCGACAGGGGAGGTCTACAAGCAGTACTTA. Translation: CASTPTGEVYKQYL.

Of note for this clonotype: This clone may be a read error of a much larger clone one base away. The chain is built from TRBV29-1 and TRBJ2-2; possibly TRBD2 for D (6 bases). The germline V gene encodes CDR1 SQVTM and CDR2 ANQGSEA. Trimming pared 8 bases from V and 3 bases from J, leaving 16 bases between. There are 14 residues in the CDR3. The CDR3 spells CSIGGGMDTGELFF. The DNA of the CDR3 is TGCAGCATTGGTGGAGGGATGGACACCGGGGAGCTGTTTTTT.

A note on this clonotype: No DNA is shown, since the ends of the CDR3 on it are uncertain; the CDR3 is the one TCRdb lists. The chain has TRBV29-1 and TRBJ2-1; the table's D call, TRBD2, was not checked against the DNA. Germline loops: CDR1 SQVTM, CDR2 ANQGSEA. The CDR3 has 12 amino acids, counting both end residues. The CDR3 region is CSVGGGSDEMFF.

The V and J genes are TRBV6-6 and TRBJ2-6; D is unresolved. The CDR3 runs 15 residues. Trimming removed 5 bases from V and 8 bases from J, with 16 bases in between. From germline, CDR1 is MNHNY and CDR2 SVGAGI (reference sequence). In DNA form, the CDR3 reads TGTGCCAGCAGTCCGACATGGTTGGGGTCCAACGTCCTGACTTTC. Translating it yields CASSPTWLGSNVLTF.

On this clonotype: The conserved phenylalanine or tryptophan normally closing the CDR3 is absent here, so this likely arose from a read error. J is TRBJ2-1 and V is TRBV11-2; D is possibly TRBD2 (5 bases). The CDR3 loop spans 13 amino acids. Germline assignment: CDR1 SGHAT and CDR2 FQNNGV. The CDR3, as DNA: TGTCCCAGCAGCTCCGGACTTAACAATGAGCAGTTCCTC. Its translation is CPSSSGLNNEQFL.

V gene TRBV9 combines with J gene TRBJ2-7; TRBD1 agrees at 11 bases. Germline values: CDR1 SGDLS, CDR2 YYNGEE. J lost 12 bases, V lost 1 base, and 12 bases had no gene match. The CDR3 length is 15 residues. CDR3 sequence: CASSVSGQGAYKWYF. DNA of the CDR3: TGTGCCAGCAGCGTATCCGGACAGGGGGCCTACAAGTGGTACTTC.

On this clonotype itself: The CDR3 end shows no conserved phenylalanine or tryptophan, and so a read error is likely. V gene TRBV29-1 combines with J gene TRBJ2-7; TRBD1 matches at 7 bases. J was trimmed by 9 bases and V by 6 bases; bases with no gene match: 17. Germline CDR1 is SQVTM and CDR2 is ANQGSEA. CDR3 length: 14 residues. CDR3 in amino acids: CSVQGRGDSYRQYL. CDR3 sequence (DNA): TGCAGCGTACAGGGGAGAGGAGATTCCTACAGGCAGTACCTC.

Comment on this clonotype: Mismatch with germline at one junction end may stem from a read error. V gene TRBV11-2 combines with J gene TRBJ2-7; D unclear. Germline loops: CDR1 SGHAT, CDR2 FQNNGV. CDR3 length equals 15 residues. CDR3 DNA: TGTACCACGAGCTTATCTCCGAGTCCCTCCTACGAGCATTACTTC. Protein product: CTTSLSPSPSYEHYF.

In the case of this clonotype: The CDR3 carries no conserved terminal phenylalanine or tryptophan, so it likely arises from a read error. V and J are TRBV20-1 and TRBJ2-1; 8 bases align to TRBD2. Germline CDR1 reads DFQATT; CDR2 reads SNEGSKA (reference sequence). With 5 bases clipped from V and 8 bases from J, the junction kept 11 bases outside the gene matches. This CDR3 is built from 14 residues. As DNA, the CDR3 is TGCAGTGCTGATAATACTAGCGGTAGTGATGAGCAGTTCTTA. The encoded protein is CSADNTSGSDEQFL.

On this clonotype: One junction end does not reproduce the germline sequence, and a read error may be involved. The chain recombines TRBV4-3 with TRBJ2-2; no definite D call. The germline gives CDR1 LGHNA, CDR2 YSLEER. The CDR3 covers 16 residues. The CDR3, as DNA: TGCACCAGCAGCCAAGAGGTCTCAAGGGTGTCCGGGGAGCTGTTTTTT. It codes for CTSSQEVSRVSGELFF.

With respect to this clonotype: The junction and the germline gene differ at one end; a read error may be behind it. The chain carries TRBV11-2 and TRBJ2-3, with 8 bases identical to TRBD2. Germline-derived CDR1 and CDR2 are SGHAT and FQNNGV. CDR3 length: 16 residues. This chain's CDR3 is CASSLVAGGSTDTQYF. The CDR3 nucleotides read TGTGCGAGCAGCTTAGTGGCGGGAGGCTCCACAGATACGCAGTATTTT.